The source of this T cell receptor (beta chain) is a study of early T cells in non-severe SARS-CoV-2 infection. TCRdb recomputed calls from the 5' RACE reads with MiXCR, one row per CDR3 protein. Among 30,000 to 45,000 distinct CDR3 sequences listed, roughly 5% were seen once. This CDR3 region has 14 residues. Germline CDR1 reads SGHTA; CDR2 reads FQGNSA. Trimming took 2 bases from V and 6 from J, leaving 8 bases between them. V is TRBV7-2 and J is TRBJ1-6; D uncertain. The source material was whole blood. The sequence came from an adult who was a healthcare worker with PCR-confirmed SARS-CoV-2 infection or an uninfected control (not recorded which). The chain's CDR3 is CASSLQHSNSPLHF. CDR3 bases: TGTGCCAGCAGCTTACAACACTCTAATTCACCCCTCCACTTT.